One and the same sample provided the 20 T cell receptor beta chains below, sequenced in a study of blood T cell repertoires in COVID-19. Method: immunoSEQ multiplex PCR; TCRdb's copy keeps in-frame clones and lacks some. The sample has about 120,000 clones, roughly 88% seen once; the top ten hold 6.5% to 9%. The sample taken for sequencing was peripheral blood. All receptors come from a man over 45 with acute or convalescent COVID-19.

V is TRBV18 and J is TRBJ2-3, with TRBD2 identical over 9 bases. The germline gives CDR1 KGHSH, CDR2 LQKENI. The V segment lost 3 bases and the J segment 3 bases; nucleotides outside the gene matches: 7. This CDR3 has 16 amino acids. CDR3 nucleotide sequence: TGTGCCAGCTCACCCATAGCGGGAGTAGGGACAGATACGCAGTATTTT. Translating it yields CASSPIAGVGTDTQYF.

The J gene is TRBJ2-1, the V gene TRBV5-1, with 8 bases aligning to TRBD2. This CDR3 contains 16 residues. J was trimmed by 5 bases and V by 0 bases; bases with no gene match: 7. CDR1 and CDR2 from the germline V gene are SGHRS and YFSETQ. CDR3 loop: CASSLEVGRAHNEQFF. CDR3 coding DNA: TGCGCCAGCAGCTTGGAGGTCGGGAGGGCCCACAATGAGCAGTTCTTC.

This clone was found once. This rearrangement joins TRBV11-2 to TRBJ2-2; 7 bases map to TRBD2. V gave up 1 base and J gave up 6 bases; unmatched junction bases: 2. This CDR3 region has 14 residues. Per the germline V gene, CDR1 is SGHAT and CDR2 is FQNNGV. The CDR3 region is CASSLAGGAGELFF. In nucleotides, the CDR3 is TGTGCCAGCAGCTTAGCTGGGGGGGCCGGGGAGCTGTTTTTT.

The gene calls are TRBV5-1 and TRBJ1-6; 8 bases are shared with TRBD1. Germline V gives CDR1 SGHRS, CDR2 YFSETQ. After removal of 4 bases from V and 8 bases from J, the junction contained 8 bases not matched to a gene. This CDR3 region has 15 residues. CDR3 coding DNA: TGCGCCAGCAGCCGCTGGACAGGGAACGATTCACCCCTCCACTTT. Translation: CASSRWTGNDSPLHF.

The chain links TRBV27 to TRBJ2-5; D is possibly TRBD2 (5 bases). Germline CDR1 MNHEY, CDR2 SMNVEV (reference sequence). The CDR3 is 13 amino acids. Trimming took 2 bases from V and 7 from J, leaving 11 bases between them. In DNA form, the CDR3 reads TGTGCCAGCAGTTTAAAATTCGGAGGGACCCAGTACTTC. Protein: CASSLKFGGTQYF.

This clone was seen a single time. V and J are TRBV18 and TRBJ1-1, with D perhaps matching TRBD1 (5 bases). Germline lookup yields CDR1 KGHSH and CDR2 LQKENI. The length of the CDR3 is 14 residues. The ends were cut back, 6 bases at V and 6 bases at J, with 17 bases in the middle. CDR3 in DNA: TGTGCCAGCTCCCAACGGGGGGGTCTCTCTGAAGCTTTCTTT. It encodes CASSQRGGLSEAFF.

The chain combines TRBV6-5 with TRBJ2-5; 7 bases map to TRBD1. V lost 6 bases to trimming and J lost 6 bases; unmatched junction nucleotides: 7. The CDR3 runs to 13 residues. Germline CDR1 MNHEY, CDR2 SVGAGI. CDR3 DNA sequence: TGTGCCAGCAGACCGGGACAGAGGAAGACCCAGTACTTC. This encodes CASRPGQRKTQYF.

This clone was found once. The rearrangement links TRBV27 to TRBJ2-1; 9 nucleotides align to TRBD1. With V trimmed by 1 base and J by 4 bases, 2 bases remained unmatched. The CDR3 loop spans 15 amino acids. CDR1 and CDR2 (germline): MNHEY, SMNVEV (reference sequence). DNA of the CDR3: TGTGCCAGCAGTTTATTGGGACAGGGATACAATGAGCAGTTCTTC. Encoded protein: CASSLLGQGYNEQFF.

The chain couples TRBV7-9 to TRBJ2-2; D may be TRBD2 (6 bases). Germline V gene sequence: CDR1 SEHNR, CDR2 FQNEAQ (reference sequence). The CDR3 length is 16 residues. The V gene lost 0 bases and the J gene lost 4 bases, with 12 bases spanning the gap. CDR3 coding DNA: TGTGCCAGCAGCTTAGCGACGGGAGCCCTCACCGGGGAGCTGTTTTTT. Translated: CASSLATGALTGELFF.

CDR3 nucleotide sequence: TGTGCCAGTAGTATTTCCCCCAACGAGCAGTACTTC. Translated: CASSISPNEQYF. This chain uses TRBV19 with TRBJ2-7; D is undetermined. The V and J ends lost 3 bases and 5 bases respectively, with 8 bases between them. Germline V lookup: CDR1 LNHDA, CDR2 SQIVND (reference sequence). This CDR3 has 12 residues. Supplemented by reference TRBV19 and TRBJ2-7, the full variable domain reads DGGITQSPKYLFRKEGQNVTLSCEQNLNHDAMYWYRQDPGQGLRLIYYSQIVNDFQKGDIAEGYSVSREKKESFPLTVTSAQKNPTAFYLCASSISPNEQYFGPGTRLTVT.

The gene calls are TRBV29-1 and TRBJ1-1, with D perhaps matching TRBD1 (5 bases). The germline V gene encodes CDR1 SQVTM and CDR2 ANQGSEA. CDR3 length: 15 amino acids. V gave up 5 bases and J gave up 0 bases, with 16 bases separating them. This chain's CDR3 is CSVRQYETLNTEAFF. In nucleotides, the CDR3 is TGCAGCGTTCGACAGTACGAGACCCTGAACACTGAAGCTTTCTTT.

V gene TRBV10-2 combines with J gene TRBJ1-1, with TRBD1 as a possible D gene (5 bases). Trimming cost V 2 bases and J 2 bases, with 9 bases left between them. CDR3 length equals 14 residues. The V gene's germline CDR1 is WSHSY and CDR2 SAAADI. The CDR3 DNA is TGCGCCAGCAGTGAGAGGGGTGGTAACACTGAAGCTTTCTTT. Translation gives CASSERGGNTEAFF.

The DNA of the CDR3 is TGTGCCAGCAAAAGGACAGGTACGGAAGCTTTCTTT. Amino acid sequence: CASKRTGTEAFF. This chain connects TRBV25-1 to TRBJ1-1, with 7 positions matching TRBD1. Losses at the gene ends were 7 bases for V and 8 bases for J; bases not matched to a gene: 7. There are 12 residues in the CDR3. Germline loops: CDR1 MGHDK, CDR2 SYGVNS. The entire variable domain, with the rest obtained from reference TRBV25-1 and TRBJ1-1, is as follows: EADIYQTPRYLVIGTGKKITLECSQTMGHDKMYWYQQDPGMELHLIHYSYGVNSTEKGDLSSESTVSRIRTEHFPLTLESARPSHTSQYLCASKRTGTEAFFGQGTRLTVV.

V usage is TRBV13 and J usage is TRBJ2-5; TRBD2 matches at 11 bases. Looked up from germline, CDR1 is PRHDT and CDR2 is FYEKMQ (reference sequence). V gave up 2 bases and J gave up 7 bases; unmatched junction bases: 12. The CDR3 extends over 17 amino acids. The CDR3 nucleotides are TGTGCCAGCAGCTTAAAAGGAATAGCGGGAGGGCCGGTGACCCAGTACTTC. Its protein product is CASSLKGIAGGPVTQYF.

V gene TRBV7-9 combines with J gene TRBJ2-7; 7 positions agree with TRBD1. J was trimmed by 2 bases and V by 5 bases; bases with no gene match: 3. The CDR3 sequence is 13 residues long. Looked up from germline, CDR1 is SEHNR and CDR2 is FQNEAQ (reference sequence). In nucleotides, the CDR3 is TGTGCCAGCAGCCAGGGACAGACCTACGAGCAGTACTTC. Residues: CASSQGQTYEQYF.

The V call is TRBV5-6, the J call TRBJ1-1, with TRBD1 matching 9 bases. The germline V gene encodes CDR1 SGHDT and CDR2 YYEEEE. There are 19 residues in the CDR3. V shed 4 bases, J shed 0 bases, and the junction held 16 bases outside the gene matches. CDR3 sequence reads: CASSQAGIRDREMNTEAFF. CDR3 bases: TGTGCCAGCAGCCAAGCCGGGATCCGGGACAGGGAAATGAACACTGAAGCTTTCTTT. Based on the CDR3 plus reference TRBV5-6 and TRBJ1-1, the full variable domain is DAGVTQSPTHLIKTRGQQVTLRCSPKSGHDTVSWYQQALGQGPQFIFQYYEEEERQRGNFPDRFSGHQFPNYSSELNVNALLLGDSALYLCASSQAGIRDREMNTEAFFGQGTRLTVV.

The rearrangement uses TRBV11-3 and TRBJ2-1; D call uncertain. V was cut by 5 bases and J by 6 bases, with 11 bases left in between. Germline-derived CDR1 and CDR2 are SGHNT and YENEEA. The CDR3 is 13 residues long. This CDR3 is CASSIQPFNEQFF. CDR3 nucleotides: TGTGCCAGCAGCATACAACCGTTCAATGAGCAGTTCTTC.

This sequence joins TRBV3-1 (or the pseudogene TRBV3-2) and TRBJ2-2; 14 bases agree with TRBD2. There are 22 residues in the CDR3. Germline lookup yields CDR1 LGHDT and CDR2 YNNKEL (reference sequence). The ends lost 0 bases at V and 5 bases at J; junction bases unmatched: 17. In nucleotides, the CDR3 is TGTGCCAGCAGCCAAGACTTCCTTTCGGGACTAGCGGGAGTAAGGTGGACCGGGGAGCTGTTTTTT. Translation: CASSQDFLSGLAGVRWTGELFF.

This rearrangement joins TRBV23-1 to TRBJ2-7; 8 positions match TRBD2. TRBV23-1 is treated as an ORF (open reading frame) with a function not yet certain. CDR3 length: 18 amino acids. Trimming took 0 bases from V and 2 from J; bases not matched to a gene: 12. The CDR3 bases are TGCGCCAGCAGTCAATCGGCAAGTGCGGGGGGCAACCCCTACGAGCAGTACTTC. As protein: CASSQSASAGGNPYEQYF.

The chain links TRBV7-2 to TRBJ2-7; D perhaps matches TRBD2 (5 bases). CDR3 size: 14 residues. Germline V gene sequence: CDR1 SGHTA, CDR2 FQGNSA. With 4 bases removed from V and 9 bases from J, the gap between germline ends came to 19 bases. The DNA for the CDR3 is TGTGCCAGCAGCTCGACGGGGAGATCAGAAGCGCAGTACTTC. This sequence encodes CASSSTGRSEAQYF.